This T cell receptor (beta chain) was captured by sequencing in a study of cytomegalovirus exposure and HLA in healthy donors. As for the donors, each was a healthy bone marrow donor. It was with 60 Vbeta and 13 Jbeta primers that the PCR ran. This table comes from immunoSEQ multiplex PCR, and its TCRdb copy is limited to in-frame clones, with some not included. This table holds approximately 240,000 clones, about 80% found once. Study-level findings and limits: It emerged from a later analysis that several of the most significant clusters appeared to be linked to common viral pathogens.

This clone has a single count. Its antigen is unknown. This receptor was identified in a woman between 55 and 75 years old in good health and CMV-seropositive. Material for sequencing was PBMCs.

CDR3 sequence reads: CAWRREYEQYF. The CDR3 nucleotides are TGTGCCTGGAGGAGGGAGTACGAGCAGTACTTC. This sequence joins TRBV30 and TRBJ2-7; D perhaps matches TRBD2 (5 bases). Between the trimmed V and J ends, which lost 3 bases and 4 bases, there was a span of 7 bases. The CDR3 sequence is 11 residues long. The V gene's germline CDR1 is GTSNPN and CDR2 SVGIG (reference sequence). The full variable domain, in which reference TRBV30 and TRBJ2-7 provide the parts outside the CDR3, is SQTIHQWPATLVQPVGSPLSLECTVEGTSNPNLYWYRQAAGRGLQLLFYSVGIGQISSEVPQNLSASRPQDRQFILSSKKLLLSDSGFYLCAWRREYEQYFGPGTRLTVT.